One and the same sample provided the 16 T cell receptor beta chains below, sequenced in a study of shared clonotypes between healthy human individuals. Here immunoSEQ multiplex PCR was the method, and the copy in TCRdb shows in-frame clones only, minus some. The sample has about half a million clones; over 70% are singletons. Specimen: PBMCs. Receptors were obtained from a woman in her thirties or forties in good health. Some clones in this sample may be carry-over from other donors' samples.

In the case of this clone: This likely reflects a read error, since a far larger clone is one base away. CDR3 region: CAAGIGGSLEQYF. The CDR3 DNA is TGTGCCGCAGGGATTGGGGGGTCTCTCGAGCAGTACTTC. This chain connects TRBV27 to TRBJ2-7; weak D call: TRBD2 (6 bases). The CDR3 loop spans 13 amino acids. V was clipped by 11 bases and J by 6 bases, with 20 bases between them. Germline lookup yields CDR1 MNHEY and CDR2 SMNVEV (reference sequence).

The rearrangement links TRBV11-2 to TRBJ1-3, with D uncertain. Trimming took off 7 bases at V and 11 bases at J, with 21 bases between the two ends. The CDR3 runs to 14 residues. CDR1 is SGHAT, CDR2 FQNNGV, per germline. The CDR3 DNA is TGTGCCAGCACCCTTAGAGGCCAGCGTAGTGCCATATATTTT. It yields the protein CASTLRGQRSAIYF. The full variable domain, in which reference TRBV11-2 and TRBJ1-3 provide the parts outside the CDR3, is EAGVAQSPRYKIIEKRQSVAFWCNPISGHATLYWYQQILGQGPKLLIQFQNNGVVDDSQLPKDRFSAERLKGVDSTLKIQPAKLEDSAVYLCASTLRGQRSAIYFGEGSWLTVV.

A single count supports this clone. The chain recombines TRBV5-1 with TRBJ1-1; tentatively, D is TRBD1 (5 bases). Trimming removed 4 bases at V and 1 base at J, with 14 bases between. The CDR3 totals 15 residues. Germline loops: CDR1 SGHRS, CDR2 YFSETQ. CDR3 amino acids: CASSPGGTENTEAFF. In DNA form, the CDR3 reads TGCGCCAGCAGCCCGGGAGGGACGGAGAACACTGAAGCTTTCTTT. The full variable domain, in which reference TRBV5-1 and TRBJ1-1 provide the parts outside the CDR3, is KAGVTQTPRYLIKTRGQQVTLSCSPISGHRSVSWYQQTPGQGLQFLFEYFSETQRNKGNFPGRFSGRQFSNSRSEMNVSTLELGDSALYLCASSPGGTENTEAFFGQGTRLTVV.

This chain joins TRBV7-2 and TRBJ2-3; 8 nucleotides match TRBD1. Germline V lookup: CDR1 SGHTA, CDR2 FQGNSA. V was pared by 4 bases and J by 6 bases, with 6 bases of the junction left unmatched. The CDR3 runs 14 residues. CDR3 nucleotides: TGTGCCAGCAGCTCCCGGACAGGGAAGGATACGCAGTATTTT. It encodes CASSSRTGKDTQYF.

Concerning this clone itself: A read error likely explains this, since a far larger clone differs by one base. The rearrangement uses TRBV19 and TRBJ1-2; D gene uncertain. Germline values: CDR1 LNHDA, CDR2 SQIVND (reference sequence). CDR3 length equals 13 residues. In nucleotides, the CDR3 is TGTTCCAGTAGTATGACCCGGGTCGATGGCTACACCTTC. Its translation is CSSSMTRVDGYTF.

The chain employs TRBV29-1 and TRBJ2-3, with 9 bases fitting TRBD1. V gave up 5 bases and J gave up 1 base; unmatched junction bases: 4. Germline lookup yields CDR1 SQVTM and CDR2 ANQGSEA. The CDR3 extends over 14 amino acids. CDR3 residues: CSVRTGEGTDTQYF. In DNA, the CDR3 is TGCAGCGTTCGGACAGGGGAGGGCACAGATACGCAGTATTTT.

Points on this clone: A read error may account for a junction end that differs from germline. This rearrangement joins TRBV4-1 to TRBJ2-1, with a weak D call TRBD2 (5 bases). The length of the CDR3 is 18 residues. Germline CDR1 reads MGHRA; CDR2 reads YSYEKL. The CDR3 here is CVSSHASISAPPEYEQFF. The CDR3 bases are TGCGTCAGCAGCCACGCTTCTATTAGCGCCCCCCCGGAGTATGAGCAGTTCTTC.

This clone has just a few counts. The chain uses TRBV7-6 and TRBJ1-1, with D uncertain. Germline values: CDR1 SGHVS, CDR2 FNYEAQ. Trimming left V 4 bases short and J 2 bases short, with 17 bases between. The CDR3 spans 16 residues. The CDR3 coding sequence is TGTGCCAGCAGCTCCTTTGGGTCGCAAAGCAACACTGAAGCTTTCTTT. Translated: CASSSFGSQSNTEAFF.

A few counts support this clone. This sequence is one base from a far larger clone and is likely a read error. The chain couples TRBV30 to TRBJ1-5, with a weak D call TRBD1 (5 bases). This CDR3 region has 14 residues. CDR1 and CDR2 (germline): GTSNPN, SVGIG (reference sequence). V lost 0 bases, J lost 4 bases, and 10 bases lay in between. In DNA, the CDR3 is TGTGCCTGGAGTGTCATGGGGGGTAATCAGCCCCAGCATTTT. Translated: CAWSVMGGNQPQHF.

As for this clone: This is likely an artifact of a read error, given a far larger clone one base away. The sample carries other DNA sequences with the same CDR3. The rearrangement uses TRBV11-2 and TRBJ1-1; TRBD1 might be the D (6 bases). Germline CDR1 is SGHAT and CDR2 is FQNNGV. This CDR3 region has 16 residues. CDR3 bases: TGCGCCAGCAGCAAAGACCGGGACACCGGCTACACTGAAGCTTTCTTT. Protein product: CASSKDRDTGYTEAFF.

The chain uses TRBV7-9 and TRBJ2-5; 11 bases fit TRBD1. The V and J ends lost 0 bases and 4 bases, in that order; junction bases with no gene match: 4. Germline CDR1 reads SEHNR; CDR2 reads FQNEAQ (reference sequence). The CDR3 is made up of 16 amino acids. CDR3 nucleotides: TGTGCCAGCAGCTTAGCTCCCGGGACAGGGGGAGAGACCCAGTACTTC. Its translation is CASSLAPGTGGETQYF.

The CDR3: CASRPGQGGNTIYF. The DNA of the CDR3 is TGTGCCAGCAGACCGGGACAGGGTGGAAACACCATATATTTT. This chain connects TRBV28 to TRBJ1-3, with 9 positions matching TRBD1. J was trimmed by 3 bases and V by 6 bases; bases with no gene match: 3. The V gene's germline CDR1 is MDHEN and CDR2 SYDVKM. This CDR3 contains 14 residues.

The rearrangement uses TRBV7-8 and TRBJ2-7; D perhaps matches TRBD1 (6 bases). With 4 bases removed from V and 2 bases from J, the gap between germline ends came to 15 bases. The germline CDR1 and CDR2 sequences are SGHVS and FQNEAQ. The CDR3 loop spans 15 amino acids. The CDR3 DNA follows: TGTGCCAGCAGCTATGAGGGGGTGAACGCCTACGAGCAGTACTTC. As protein: CASSYEGVNAYEQYF.

This clone has just a few counts. The sample carries other DNA sequences with the same CDR3. The chain employs TRBV27 and TRBJ2-1, with TRBD2 matching 12 bases. V shed 4 bases and J 4 bases; nucleotides not matched to a gene: 5. This CDR3 spans 16 amino acids. Per the germline V gene, CDR1 is MNHEY and CDR2 is SMNVEV (reference sequence). The CDR3 spells CASSSYLAGGYNEQFF. Written as DNA, the CDR3 is TGTGCCAGCAGTTCCTACCTAGCGGGAGGGTACAATGAGCAGTTCTTC.

The V call is TRBV5-1, the J call TRBJ2-1; TRBD2 matches 11 bases. V gave up 4 bases and J gave up 0 bases; unmatched junction bases: 3. Germline CDR1 and CDR2: SGHRS and YFSETQ. CDR3 size: 16 residues. The CDR3 sequence: CASSGLAGSSYNEQFF. The CDR3 bases are TGCGCCAGCAGCGGACTAGCGGGTAGCTCCTACAATGAGCAGTTCTTC.

The gene calls are TRBV7-2 and TRBJ1-1; D possibly corresponds to TRBD1 (5 bases). The CDR3 totals 15 residues. V dropped 4 bases and J dropped 4 bases, with 16 bases sitting between them. Germline CDR1 SGHTA, CDR2 FQGNSA. As DNA, the CDR3 is TGTGCCAGCAGCTCCCAGACAACGGGGGTCACTGAAGCTTTCTTT. Residues: CASSSQTTGVTEAFF. The full variable domain, its missing parts supplied by reference TRBV7-2 and TRBJ1-1, is GAGVSQSPSNKVTEKGKDVELRCDPISGHTALYWYRQSLGQGLEFLIYFQGNSAPDKSGLPSDRFSAERTGGSVSTLTIQRTQQEDSAVYLCASSSQTTGVTEAFFGQGTRLTVV.